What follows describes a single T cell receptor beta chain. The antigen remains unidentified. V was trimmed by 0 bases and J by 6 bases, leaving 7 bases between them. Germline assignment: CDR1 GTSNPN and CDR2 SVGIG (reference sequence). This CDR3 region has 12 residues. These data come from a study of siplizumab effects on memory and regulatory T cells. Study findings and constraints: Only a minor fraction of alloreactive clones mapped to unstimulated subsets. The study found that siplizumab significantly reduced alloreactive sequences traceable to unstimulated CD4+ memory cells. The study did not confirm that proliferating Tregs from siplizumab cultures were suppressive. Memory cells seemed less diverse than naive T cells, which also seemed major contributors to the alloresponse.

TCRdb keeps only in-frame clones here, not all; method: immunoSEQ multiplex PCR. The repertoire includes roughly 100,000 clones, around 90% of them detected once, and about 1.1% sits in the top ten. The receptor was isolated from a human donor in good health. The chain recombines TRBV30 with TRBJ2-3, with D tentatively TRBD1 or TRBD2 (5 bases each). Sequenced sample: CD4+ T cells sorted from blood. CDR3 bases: TGTGCCTGGAGTGTAGAGGGGGATACGCAGTATTTT. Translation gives CAWSVEGDTQYF.